This T cell receptor (beta chain) is drawn from a study of read filtering for tumor transcriptome and immune sequencing. For the study at large: Mean patient age was around 66 years, range roughly 47 to 90; 17 male, 11 to 15 female. R-ISS stage counts were 8 for I, 16 for II, 6 or 7 for III. Study observations and caveats: This fraction held mixed bone marrow immune cells after CD138-negative sorting.

This CDR3 is built from 11 residues. The germline V gene has CDR1 WSHSY and CDR2 SAAADI. Trimming left V 6 bases short and J 5 bases short, with 5 bases between. This clonotype qualifies as medium-sized (0.01 to 0.1%). Antigen unknown. From roughly 400 ng of RNA, a library with molecular barcoded alpha/delta and beta/gamma adaptors was made. TCRdb recomputed calls from the reads with MiXCR, one row per CDR3 protein. The sample lists around 30,000 distinct CDR3 sequences; about 18% were seen once. Sequenced sample: a population of CD138-negative cells sorted from bone marrow. The chain links TRBV10-2 to TRBJ2-1, with D uncertain. The sequence derives from a donor aged 40 or over with multiple myeloma. CDR3 residues: CASSSDNEQFF. For the CDR3, the DNA is TGCGCCAGCAGCAGTGACAATGAGCAGTTCTTC.